A single count supports the clone carrying this T cell receptor beta chain. TCRdb's table, derived via immunoSEQ multiplex PCR, lists solely in-frame clones and lacks some. This sample carries 98,000 or so clones, roughly four fifths of them seen once, and the ten largest clones take roughly 2%. These data come from a study of control samples from healthy donors and cancer patients. The CDR3 loop spans 14 amino acids. Trimming left V 2 bases short and J 5 bases short, with 8 bases between. Germline CDR1 SGDLS, CDR2 YYNGEE. This chain uses TRBV9 with TRBJ1-6; D gene uncertain. The sequence came from a man aged 55 to 70 in good health. Sequencing was done on a sample of blood. CDR3 sequence (DNA): TGTGCCAGCAGCGTCAGAGCGGATAATTCACCCCTCCACTTT. It encodes CASSVRADNSPLHF.